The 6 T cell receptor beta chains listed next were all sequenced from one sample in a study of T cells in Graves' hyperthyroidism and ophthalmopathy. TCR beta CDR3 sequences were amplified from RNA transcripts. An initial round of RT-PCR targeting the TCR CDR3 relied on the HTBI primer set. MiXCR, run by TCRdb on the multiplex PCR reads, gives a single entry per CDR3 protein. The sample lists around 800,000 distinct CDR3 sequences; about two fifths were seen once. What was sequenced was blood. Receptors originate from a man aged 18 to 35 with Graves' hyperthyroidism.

The CDR3, as DNA: TGCAGCGTTGAAGAGTTAGCAGGGGACGAAAAACTGTTTTTT. Protein: CSVEELAGDEKLFF. The chain is built from TRBV29-1 and TRBJ1-4; D perhaps matches TRBD1 (6 bases). V lost 0 bases and J 8 bases, leaving 13 bases between the germline ends. The CDR3 consists of 14 residues. Germline values: CDR1 SQVTM, CDR2 ANQGSEA.

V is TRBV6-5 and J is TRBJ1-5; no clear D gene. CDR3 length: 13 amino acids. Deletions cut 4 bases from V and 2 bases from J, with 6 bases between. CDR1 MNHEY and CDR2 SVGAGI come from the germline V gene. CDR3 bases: TGTGCCAGCAGTTCCCCGGGCAATCAGCCCCAGCATTTT. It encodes CASSSPGNQPQHF.

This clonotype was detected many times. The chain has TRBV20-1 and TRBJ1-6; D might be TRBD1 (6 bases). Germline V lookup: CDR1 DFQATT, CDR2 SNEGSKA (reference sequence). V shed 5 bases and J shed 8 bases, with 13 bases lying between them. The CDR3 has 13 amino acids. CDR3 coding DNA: TGCAGTGCTGGCAGGGGAGTTGATTCACCCCTCCACTTT. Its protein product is CSAGRGVDSPLHF.

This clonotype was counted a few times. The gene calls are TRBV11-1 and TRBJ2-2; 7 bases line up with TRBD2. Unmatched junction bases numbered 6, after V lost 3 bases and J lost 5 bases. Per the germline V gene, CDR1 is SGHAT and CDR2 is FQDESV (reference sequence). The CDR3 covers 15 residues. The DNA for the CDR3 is TGTGCCAGCAGCTTTGGGAGGGCGCAAACCGGGGAGCTGTTTTTT. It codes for CASSFGRAQTGELFF. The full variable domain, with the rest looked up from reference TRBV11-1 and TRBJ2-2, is EAEVAQSPRYKITEKSQAVAFWCDPISGHATLYWYRQILGQGPELLVQFQDESVVDDSQLPKDRFSAERLKGVDSTLKIQPAELGDSAMYLCASSFGRAQTGELFFGEGSRLTVL.

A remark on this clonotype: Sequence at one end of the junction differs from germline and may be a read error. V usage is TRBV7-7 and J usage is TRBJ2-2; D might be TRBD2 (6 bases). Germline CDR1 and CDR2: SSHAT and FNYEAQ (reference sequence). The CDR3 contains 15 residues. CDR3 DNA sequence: TGTGCTAGCAGCTCAGGTCCGGGGGACACCGGGGAGCTGTTTTTT. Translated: CASSSGPGDTGELFF.

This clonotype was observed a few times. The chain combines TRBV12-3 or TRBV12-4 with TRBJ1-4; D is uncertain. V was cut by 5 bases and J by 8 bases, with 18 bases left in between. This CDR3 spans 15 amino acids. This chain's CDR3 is CASSAKPTYGEKLFF. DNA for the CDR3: TGTGCCAGCAGTGCAAAACCGACTTATGGCGAAAAACTGTTTTTT.